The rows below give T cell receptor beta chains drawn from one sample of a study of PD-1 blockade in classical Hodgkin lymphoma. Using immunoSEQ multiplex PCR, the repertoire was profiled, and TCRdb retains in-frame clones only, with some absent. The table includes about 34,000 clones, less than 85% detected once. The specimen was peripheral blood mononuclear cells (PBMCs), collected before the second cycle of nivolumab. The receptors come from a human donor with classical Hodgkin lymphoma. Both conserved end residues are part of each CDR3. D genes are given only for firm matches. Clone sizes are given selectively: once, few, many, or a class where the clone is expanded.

TGCGCCACTAAGGCCGTGAGCTCCTATAATTCACCCCTCCACTTT | CATKAVSSYNSPLHF | . | 15 | . | TRBJ1-6 | TRBV5-1
TGCGCCAGCAGCTGGACTAGCGGGGACACCTACGAGCAGTACTTC | CASSWTSGDTYEQYF | TRBD2 | 15 | . | TRBJ2-7 | TRBV5-1
TGTGCCAGCAGCGTCCGGGACGGGTGGCTTTTCTTT | CASSVRDGWLFF | . | 12 | many | TRBJ1-1 | TRBV9
TGTGCCAGCAGCCCGCGGGGCAGGGGGGACAATCAGCCCCAGCATTTT | CASSPRGRGDNQPQHF | TRBD1 | 16 | few | TRBJ1-5 | TRBV6-6
TGTGCCAGCAGCTTTAGGGGGGGGGCCGGAGATACGCAGTATTTT | CASSFRGGAGDTQYF | . | 15 | . | TRBJ2-3 | TRBV13
TGTGCCTGTGAGGGAATAGCCAAAAACATTCAGTACTTC | CACEGIAKNIQYF | . | 13 | . | TRBJ2-4 | TRBV30
TGTGCCAGTCTTCTCTCGTGGACAGGGCCATCTGGCTACACCTTC | CASLLSWTGPSGYTF | TRBD1 | 15 | . | TRBJ1-2 | TRBV2
TGTGCCAGCAGTGAAATCCAGGTAGGCGAGCAGTACTTC | CASSEIQVGEQYF | . | 13 | . | TRBJ2-7 | TRBV6-1
TGTGCCAGCAGCGCACAGGGACTCAATTCACCCCTCCACTTT | CASSAQGLNSPLHF | . | 14 | . | TRBJ1-6 | TRBV7-9
TGTGCCAGTAGTATACAGGGTATTTTCGCCAATCAGCCCCAGCATTTT | CASSIQGIFANQPQHF | . | 16 | . | TRBJ1-5 | TRBV19
TGTGCCAGCAGTGAAGTCAGGGAAGATACGCAGTATTTT | CASSEVREDTQYF | . | 13 | once | TRBJ2-3 | TRBV6-1
TGCGCCAGCAGTGAGGGCAGGGCTTACGAGCAGTACTTC | CASSEGRAYEQYF | . | 13 | . | TRBJ2-7 | TRBV10-2
TGCGCCAGCAGCCCCCGGGTGGGGACTAGCGGGGGGGCAGTCGGGGAGCTGTTTTTT | CASSPRVGTSGGAVGELFF | TRBD2 | 19 | few | TRBJ2-2 | TRBV4-1
TGCGCCAGCAGTCTAACCGCAGGGGACGGTCAGCCCCAGCATTTT | CASSLTAGDGQPQHF | . | 15 | . | TRBJ1-5 | TRBV4-1
TGTGCCAGCAGCATTATGGCAGGGGTGACCGGGGAGCTGTTTTTT | CASSIMAGVTGELFF | . | 15 | . | TRBJ2-2 | TRBV7-9
TGTGCCAGCACCTTTCGGACAGGGCGGGGTGAAAAACTGTTTTTT | CASTFRTGRGEKLFF | TRBD1 | 15 | once | TRBJ1-4 | TRBV6-6
TGTGCCAGCAGCCTCTCGGGGGGCCTGGAGACCCAGTACTTC | CASSLSGGLETQYF | . | 14 | . | TRBJ2-5 | TRBV4-2
TGTGCCAGCAATGAGGGGGACGGTCAGCCCCAGCATTTT | CASNEGDGQPQHF | . | 13 | . | TRBJ1-5 | TRBV6-1
TGTGCCAGCAGCTTAGGGGGCAGGGATTCCTACGAGCAGTACTTC | CASSLGGRDSYEQYF | . | 15 | . | TRBJ2-7 | TRBV7-6
TGTGCCAGCAGCTTTACAGGGTTTATCTCAGAGCAGTACTTC | CASSFTGFISEQYF | . | 14 | . | TRBJ2-7 | TRBV7-2
TGTGCCAGCAGTTTGGACCCCATGAACACTGAAGCTTTCTTT | CASSLDPMNTEAFF | . | 14 | once | TRBJ1-1 | TRBV28
TGTGCCAGCTCACCAATTTCGCGATTCGGGGGCCAAGAGACCCAGTACTTC | CASSPISRFGGQETQYF | . | 17 | . | TRBJ2-5 | TRBV18
TGTGCCAGCAGCTTAAACGCGGTAGCAGGGGAGCAGTACTTC | CASSLNAVAGEQYF | . | 14 | few | TRBJ2-7 | TRBV7-2
TGTGCCAGCAGTTTATACAGGCCTGGGGGTTACAATGAGCAGTTCTTC | CASSLYRPGGYNEQFF | . | 16 | medium-sized | TRBJ2-1 | TRBV27
TGTGCCAGCAGCTTAAGGATTGGGACAGACGTTGGAAACACCATATATTTT | CASSLRIGTDVGNTIYF | TRBD1 | 17 | . | TRBJ1-3 | TRBV11-2
TGTGCCAGCAATTCTTGGGAGACCCAGTACTTC | CASNSWETQYF | . | 11 | . | TRBJ2-5 | TRBV7-9
TGTGCCAGCAGCTTAGCAGGGGAGTGGAACACTGAAGCTTTCTTT | CASSLAGEWNTEAFF | . | 15 | . | TRBJ1-1 | TRBV7-8
TGCGCCAGCAGCTTCCGGGACAGGGTTGAAAAACTGTTTTTT | CASSFRDRVEKLFF | TRBD1 | 14 | few | TRBJ1-4 | TRBV4-3
TGTGCCAGTAGGACCCCCTACAATGAGCAGTTCTTC | CASRTPYNEQFF | . | 12 | . | TRBJ2-1 | TRBV19
TGTGCCAGCAGCATGGGACTAGCGGGGGGATCCGAAGAGACCCAGTACTTC | CASSMGLAGGSEETQYF | TRBD2 | 17 | . | TRBJ2-5 | TRBV7-7
TGTGCCAGCAGTTACAGGGACAGGGGGCTTTCCTACGAGCAGTACTTC | CASSYRDRGLSYEQYF | TRBD1 | 16 | once | TRBJ2-7 | TRBV6-5
TGTGCCAGCAGCGGAGGCGGGGAGCTGTTTTTT | CASSGGGELFF | . | 11 | . | TRBJ2-2 | TRBV7-3
TGTGCCAGCACCACGCAACTAGCGGGGGTGGAGGAGCAGTACTTC | CASTTQLAGVEEQYF | TRBD2 | 15 | few | TRBJ2-7 | TRBV6-1
TGTGCCAGCAGTTCCACTCAAGCTTTCTTT | CASSSTQAFF | . | 10 | . | TRBJ1-1 | TRBV2
TGCAGCGCTGGACGGACTCAAGAGACCCAGTACTTC | CSAGRTQETQYF | . | 12 | . | TRBJ2-5 | TRBV29-1
TGTGCCACCAGCAGAGACCTCTTGGACAGGGGGGATGAAAAACTGTTTTTT | CATSRDLLDRGDEKLFF | TRBD1 | 17 | . | TRBJ1-4 | TRBV15
TGTGCCTGGAGTGGAGAGAACAATCAGCCCCAGCATTTT | CAWSGENNQPQHF | . | 13 | few | TRBJ1-5 | TRBV30
TGTGCCACCCGTGCTGGGTTGGATAATTCACCCCTCCACTTT | CATRAGLDNSPLHF | . | 14 | few | TRBJ1-6 | TRBV10-3
TGTGCCAGCATAGTTAAGCCGGGGCCCGATCAGCCCCAGCATTTT | CASIVKPGPDQPQHF | . | 15 | . | TRBJ1-5 | TRBV27
TGTGCCAGCGCCGGGACACTAGATACGCAGTATTTT | CASAGTLDTQYF | . | 12 | once | TRBJ2-3 | TRBV6-1
TGCGCCAGCAGCCAAGGAACAGGGGAAAGCACTGAAGCTTTCTTT | CASSQGTGESTEAFF | TRBD1 | 15 | . | TRBJ1-1 | TRBV4-3
TGCGCCAGCAGTCAACCTGGACAGGGAAGAGATACGCAGTATTTT | CASSQPGQGRDTQYF | TRBD1 | 15 | . | TRBJ2-3 | TRBV23-1
TGTGCCAGTAGAGGGGACAGGGGCAATCAGCCCCAGCATTTT | CASRGDRGNQPQHF | TRBD1 | 14 | few | TRBJ1-5 | TRBV19
TGTGCCAGCAGCTTAGGAGGGGAGGACTACTTC | CASSLGGEDYF | . | 11 | . | TRBJ1-2 | TRBV7-9
TGTGCCAGCAGCGCCGCTAGCGACTCCTACGAGCAGTACTTC | CASSAASDSYEQYF | . | 14 | . | TRBJ2-7 | TRBV7-9
TGCGCCAGCAGCTCTGGGACAGCAACTAATGAAAAACTGTTTTTT | CASSSGTATNEKLFF | TRBD1 | 15 | . | TRBJ1-4 | TRBV5-1
TGTGCCAGCAGCTTGTTTGAAGGGGGGAACACCGGGGAGCTGTTTTTT | CASSLFEGGNTGELFF | . | 16 | . | TRBJ2-2 | TRBV5-4
TGTGCCACCAGCAGACCCCCCCGTTCGTCGACAGCGAGATCCTACAATGAGCAGTTCTTC | CATSRPPRSSTARSYNEQFF | . | 20 | . | TRBJ2-1 | TRBV15
TGTGCCAGCAGCTGGGACAGGGGGTCTTCTACCTATGGCTACACCTTC | CASSWDRGSSTYGYTF | TRBD1 | 16 | few | TRBJ1-2 | TRBV2
TGTGCCAGCAGCCCCCAGGGGATTCCGGACACCATATATTTT | CASSPQGIPDTIYF | . | 14 | . | TRBJ1-3 | TRBV11-2
TGTGCCAGCAGCTTCGGACAGGCTAATTCACCCCTCCACTTT | CASSFGQANSPLHF | TRBD1 | 14 | . | TRBJ1-6 | TRBV7-2
TGTGCCAGCAGTGCACTAGCGGGGGGGCGAGATACGCAGTATTTT | CASSALAGGRDTQYF | TRBD2 | 15 | once | TRBJ2-3 | TRBV6-4
TGCAGCGTTGAACTTGCGACAGGGTTCAACACTGAAGCTTTCTTT | CSVELATGFNTEAFF | TRBD1 | 15 | few | TRBJ1-1 | TRBV29-1
TGTGCCAGCTCACCATTGGGGGGGAATCAGCCCCAGCATTTT | CASSPLGGNQPQHF | . | 14 | . | TRBJ1-5 | TRBV18
TGCGCCAGCAGAGCGGGACTAGCGGGGGACAATGAGCAGTTCTTC | CASRAGLAGDNEQFF | TRBD2 | 15 | . | TRBJ2-1 | TRBV4-1
TGTGCCAGCAAGCGCCAGTGGACCTACGAGCAGTACTTC | CASKRQWTYEQYF | . | 13 | few | TRBJ2-7 | TRBV2
TGCGCCAGCAGCCAAGGGGGCCCGGGATGGGGCTCCTACGAGCAGTACTTC | CASSQGGPGWGSYEQYF | . | 17 | . | TRBJ2-7 | TRBV4-3